What follows are 28 T cell receptor beta chains derived from one specimen sequenced in a study of control samples from healthy donors and cancer patients. Measured with immunoSEQ multiplex PCR; TCRdb has only the in-frame clones, and not every one. The sample carries fewer than 500,000 clones, about 93% recorded once. Specimen: PBMCs. These receptors were taken from a man aged 35 to 55 with head and neck cancer.

This clone was picked up a small number of times. J is TRBJ2-7 and V is TRBV18; the D is unclear. The V end was cut by 5 bases, the J end by 2 bases, with 13 bases between. CDR1 is KGHSH, CDR2 LQKENI, per germline. There are 14 residues in the CDR3. In DNA, the CDR3 is TGTGCCAGCTCAGACCCCGGATCGACCTACGAGCAGTACTTC. This encodes CASSDPGSTYEQYF.

The V gene is TRBV6-5, the J gene TRBJ1-5, with D hard to call. The V end lost 2 bases, the J end lost 0 bases, and 11 bases lay between the germline ends. Germline assignment: CDR1 MNHEY and CDR2 SVGAGI. The CDR3 has 16 amino acids. Written as DNA, the CDR3 is TGTGCCAGCAGTTACGGGCCAGATAATAGCAATCAGCCCCAGCATTTT. This gives the protein CASSYGPDNSNQPQHF.

This clone was detected only once. The rearrangement links TRBV5-4 to TRBJ2-5, with a possible D match to TRBD1 (5 bases). The V end lost 2 bases, the J end lost 1 base, and 12 bases lay between the germline ends. This CDR3 comprises 15 residues. Germline V gene lookup returns CDR1 SGHNT and CDR2 YYREEE (reference sequence). CDR3 DNA: TGTGCCAGCAGCTTTACCCCCGACAGCCAAGAGACCCAGTACTTC. Its translation: CASSFTPDSQETQYF.

The chain recombines TRBV14 with TRBJ2-7; possibly TRBD2 for D (5 bases). Germline V CDR1 and CDR2: SGHDN, FVKESK. Trimming took off 2 bases at V and 0 bases at J, with 11 bases between the two ends. The CDR3 loop spans 15 amino acids. Here the CDR3 reads CASSQLTGSSYEQYF. For the CDR3, the DNA is TGTGCCAGCAGCCAACTGACGGGAAGCTCCTACGAGCAGTACTTC. The variable domain in full, completed from reference TRBV14 and TRBJ2-7, reads EAGVTQFPSHSVIEKGQTVTLRCDPISGHDNLYWYRRVMGKEIKFLLHFVKESKQDESGMPNNRFLAERTGGTYSTLKVQPAELEDSGVYFCASSQLTGSSYEQYFGPGTRLTVT.

The genes are TRBV19 and TRBJ1-4; a weak D match, TRBD1 (5 bases). Trimming pared 6 bases from V and 6 bases from J, leaving 17 bases between. This CDR3 region has 15 residues. The germline V gene encodes CDR1 LNHDA and CDR2 SQIVND (reference sequence). DNA for the CDR3: TGTGCCAGTAGCTCTCTAGAGGGGCTCCATGAAAAACTGTTTTTT. Translated: CASSSLEGLHEKLFF.

The chain recombines TRBV9 with TRBJ2-3; D gene unclear. CDR1 is SGDLS, CDR2 YYNGEE, per germline. The CDR3 runs 10 residues. The V and J ends lost 5 bases and 4 bases respectively, with 2 bases between them. The CDR3 DNA is TGTGCCAGCAGTTCAGATACGCAGTATTTT. It encodes CASSSDTQYF.

The chain couples TRBV28 to TRBJ2-2, with 9 bases lining up with TRBD1. The CDR3 length is 13 residues. Trimming took 10 bases from V and 3 from J; bases not matched to a gene: 3. CDR1 and CDR2 (germline): MDHEN, SYDVKM. The CDR3 nucleotides read TGTGCCACCTACAGGGGGCACACCGGGGAGCTGTTTTTT. Protein product: CATYRGHTGELFF.

The genes are TRBV5-1 and TRBJ1-6, with 7 bases matching TRBD1. This CDR3 is 15 amino acids long. Germline V gene lookup returns CDR1 SGHRS and CDR2 YFSETQ. Trimming cost V 4 bases and J 6 bases; bases outside gene matches: 7. Written as DNA, the CDR3 is TGCGCCAGCAGCGCGTTACAGGGGATTAATTCACCCCTCCACTTT. Its protein is CASSALQGINSPLHF.

This clone was seen a single time. The rearrangement uses TRBV11-1 and TRBJ1-3; D is unresolved. CDR3 length: 13 amino acids. The V end was cut by 8 bases, the J end by 3 bases, with 11 bases between. The germline CDR1 and CDR2 sequences are SGHAT and FQDESV (reference sequence). CDR3 nucleotides: TGTGCCAGCGGAACCGGATATGGAAACACCATATATTTT. Its protein product is CASGTGYGNTIYF.

V usage is TRBV6-5 and J usage is TRBJ1-1, with unresolved D. Germline assignment: CDR1 MNHEY and CDR2 SVGAGI. V was cut by 6 bases and J by 0 bases, with 14 bases left in between. CDR3 length: 15 amino acids. The CDR3 bases are TGTGCCAGCAGGCATACAAGAGATTTGAACACTGAAGCTTTCTTT. Amino acids: CASRHTRDLNTEAFF.

The V gene is TRBV27, the J gene TRBJ2-3; TRBD1 is a possible D gene (6 bases). V lost 4 bases and J lost 3, with 11 bases in between. The CDR3 contains 14 residues. Germline CDR1 MNHEY, CDR2 SMNVEV (reference sequence). This CDR3 is CASSSYRATDTQYF. DNA for the CDR3: TGTGCCAGCAGTTCGTACAGGGCTACAGATACGCAGTATTTT.

This chain uses TRBV5-5 with TRBJ1-3, with TRBD1 identical over 9 bases. The germline gives CDR1 SGHKS, CDR2 YYEKEE (reference sequence). The trim removed 4 bases at V and 0 bases at J, leaving 8 bases unmatched. The CDR3 has 17 residues. The CDR3 sequence is CASSPAGTGSSGNTIYF. As DNA, the CDR3 is TGTGCCAGCAGCCCGGCCGGGACAGGGAGCTCTGGAAACACCATATATTTT.

The rearrangement links TRBV21-1 to TRBJ1-5. TRBV21-1 is a known pseudogene. The CDR3 covers 14 residues. CDR3 in amino acids: CASSARSVNQPQHF. For the CDR3, the DNA is TGTGCCAGCAGCGCCCGGTCCGTTAATCAGCCCCAGCATTTT.

The rearrangement links TRBV7-2 to TRBJ2-7; D is tentatively TRBD1 or TRBD2 (5 bases each). The V end was cut by 2 bases, the J end by 2 bases, with 10 bases between. The CDR3 spans 14 residues. Germline CDR1 SGHTA, CDR2 FQGNSA. In DNA form, the CDR3 reads TGTGCCAGCAGCTTATTTCGGGGCCCCTACGAGCAGTACTTC. Its translation is CASSLFRGPYEQYF.

This rearrangement joins TRBV24-1 to TRBJ2-7; D may be TRBD1 (7 bases). V shed 4 bases and J shed 5 bases, with 23 bases lying between them. CDR3 length equals 17 residues. Germline assignment: CDR1 KGHDR and CDR2 SFDVKD. Here the CDR3 reads CATSDNAAEGARNEQYF. For the CDR3, the DNA is TGTGCCACCAGTGACAACGCCGCGGAGGGGGCGCGAAACGAGCAGTACTTC.

There are a few counts of this clone. The V call is TRBV27, the J call TRBJ2-7; TRBD1 matches at 10 bases. This CDR3 is 15 amino acids long. V lost 5 bases and J lost 5; bases outside the gene matches: 9. Germline V gene sequence: CDR1 MNHEY, CDR2 SMNVEV (reference sequence). CDR3 nucleotides: TGTGCCAGCAGTCCACTCCGGGACAGGGGACACGAGCAGTACTTC. This gives the protein CASSPLRDRGHEQYF.

This chain uses TRBV5-1 with TRBJ1-2; 7 bases are shared with TRBD1. This CDR3 is 13 amino acids long. Per the germline V gene, CDR1 is SGHRS and CDR2 is YFSETQ. The junction had 5 bases not matched to a gene; V was cut back by 1 base and J by 8 bases. The CDR3 region has the DNA TGCGCCAGCAGCTTGTTCCAGGGGGGCGGCTACACCTTC. Translated: CASSLFQGGGYTF. Full variable domain (rest looked up from reference TRBV5-1 and TRBJ1-2): KAGVTQTPRYLIKTRGQQVTLSCSPISGHRSVSWYQQTPGQGLQFLFEYFSETQRNKGNFPGRFSGRQFSNSRSEMNVSTLELGDSALYLCASSLFQGGGYTFGSGTRLTVV.

CDR3 sequence (DNA): TGTGCCAGAAGCTGGCCAGGGACCGGGGAGCTGTTTTTT. Its protein is CARSWPGTGELFF. This rearrangement joins TRBV5-3 to TRBJ2-2; a possible D gene is TRBD1 (5 bases). TRBV5-3 is given ORF status, its function remaining uncertain. The length of the CDR3 is 13 residues. With 3 bases removed from V and 5 bases from J, the gap between germline ends came to 8 bases.

V is TRBV10-2 and J is TRBJ1-5, with D perhaps TRBD1 (6 bases). V shed 4 bases and J shed 3 bases, with 10 bases lying between them. Germline loops: CDR1 WSHSY, CDR2 SAAADI. The CDR3 is 14 residues long. This CDR3 reads CASSARDNNQPQHF. The DNA for the CDR3 is TGCGCCAGCAGTGCCCGGGACAACAATCAGCCCCAGCATTTT.

The V call is TRBV28, the J call TRBJ1-1; unclear D gene. This CDR3 comprises 12 residues. Trimming pared 1 base from V and 4 bases from J, leaving 4 bases between. The germline V gene encodes CDR1 MDHEN and CDR2 SYDVKM. The CDR3 DNA reads TGTGCCAGCAGTTTATTCGGCACTGAAGCTTTCTTT. It translates to CASSLFGTEAFF.

This rearrangement joins TRBV27 to TRBJ2-7; TRBD1 matches 12 bases. CDR3 size: 14 residues. CDR1 is MNHEY, CDR2 SMNVEV, per germline (reference sequence). Trimming took 5 bases from V and 10 from J; bases not matched to a gene: 9. The CDR3 loop is CASSPPGQGAGQYF. For the CDR3, the DNA is TGTGCCAGCAGTCCACCGGGACAGGGGGCTGGTCAGTACTTC.

This chain joins TRBV27 and TRBJ2-7, with D perhaps being TRBD1 or TRBD2 (5 bases each). The CDR3 is 15 amino acids. V lost 3 bases to trimming and J lost 3 bases, with 15 bases between them. From germline, CDR1 is MNHEY and CDR2 SMNVEV (reference sequence). CDR3 DNA: TGTGCCAGCAGTTTTCCGGGACGGATCCTCTACGAGCAGTACTTC. It codes for CASSFPGRILYEQYF.

This chain connects TRBV7-2 to TRBJ2-1; D not certain. V lost 5 bases and J lost 8, with 16 bases in between. Germline CDR1 reads SGHTA; CDR2 reads FQGNSA. The CDR3 contains 14 residues. DNA for the CDR3: TGTGCCAGCAGCATCCGAACTGGGAACCATGAGCAGTTCTTC. It is translated as CASSIRTGNHEQFF.

V and J are TRBV7-3 and TRBJ2-1, with 8 bases aligning to TRBD2. J was trimmed by 9 bases and V by 5 bases; bases with no gene match: 12. The CDR3 has 15 residues. The germline V gene encodes CDR1 SGHTA and CDR2 FQGTGA. Here the CDR3 reads CASSPRGGGSVEQFF. CDR3 in DNA: TGTGCCAGCAGCCCCAGGGGCGGGGGGTCGGTTGAGCAGTTCTTC.

This chain links TRBV28 with TRBJ1-2; weak D call: TRBD1 (5 bases). Trimming took 4 bases from V and 7 from J, leaving 10 bases between them. This CDR3 has 12 amino acids. In germline, CDR1 is MDHEN, CDR2 SYDVKM. CDR3 loop: CASSSERGGYTF. In DNA form, the CDR3 reads TGTGCCAGCAGTTCCGAAAGGGGTGGCTACACCTTC.

This chain joins TRBV20-1 and TRBJ1-4; D possibly corresponds to TRBD1 (5 bases). V lost 7 bases and J lost 8, with 11 bases in between. This CDR3 comprises 11 residues. Germline values: CDR1 DFQATT, CDR2 SNEGSKA (reference sequence). The CDR3 DNA is TGCAGTGTTGACCGGGGGGAAAAACTGTTTTTT. Translated, it gives CSVDRGEKLFF.

CDR3 DNA: TGTGCCAGCAGCCGCACCGGGGGGCAGGGGTATGGCTACACCTTC. Translating it yields CASSRTGGQGYGYTF. The rearrangement joins TRBV4-2 to TRBJ1-2; a possible D gene is TRBD1 (6 bases). The CDR3 consists of 15 residues. Germline lookup yields CDR1 LGHNA and CDR2 YNFKEQ. Trimming removed 4 bases at V and 5 bases at J, with 17 bases between.

The chain links TRBV27 to TRBJ2-5; D unclear. The CDR3 sequence is 13 residues long. Trimming pared 5 bases from V and 0 bases from J, leaving 7 bases between. Germline CDR1 is MNHEY and CDR2 is SMNVEV (reference sequence). Here the CDR3 DNA reads TGTGCCAGCAGTGATGAGAACCAAGAGACCCAGTACTTC. Residues: CASSDENQETQYF.